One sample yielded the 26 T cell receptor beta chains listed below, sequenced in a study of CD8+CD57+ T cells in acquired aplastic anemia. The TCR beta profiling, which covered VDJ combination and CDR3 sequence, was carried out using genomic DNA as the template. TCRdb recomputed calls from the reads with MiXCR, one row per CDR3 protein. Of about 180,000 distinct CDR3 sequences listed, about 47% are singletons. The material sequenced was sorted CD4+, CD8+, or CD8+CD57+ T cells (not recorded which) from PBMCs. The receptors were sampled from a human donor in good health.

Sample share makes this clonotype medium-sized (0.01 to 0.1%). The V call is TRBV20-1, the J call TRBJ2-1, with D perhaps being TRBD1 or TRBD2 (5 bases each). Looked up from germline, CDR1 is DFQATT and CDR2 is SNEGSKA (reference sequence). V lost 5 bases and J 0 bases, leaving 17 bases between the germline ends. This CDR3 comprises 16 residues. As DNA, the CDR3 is TGCAGTGCTTCCCCACGAGGGGCAAGCTCCTACAATGAGCAGTTCTTC. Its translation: CSASPRGASSYNEQFF.

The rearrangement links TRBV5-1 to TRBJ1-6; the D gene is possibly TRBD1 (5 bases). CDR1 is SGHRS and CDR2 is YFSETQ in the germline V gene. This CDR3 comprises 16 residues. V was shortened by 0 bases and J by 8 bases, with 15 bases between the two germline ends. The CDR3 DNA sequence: TGCGCCAGCAGCTTGGTAGCGGGACGGGAGTATTCACCCCTCCACTTT. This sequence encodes CASSLVAGREYSPLHF.

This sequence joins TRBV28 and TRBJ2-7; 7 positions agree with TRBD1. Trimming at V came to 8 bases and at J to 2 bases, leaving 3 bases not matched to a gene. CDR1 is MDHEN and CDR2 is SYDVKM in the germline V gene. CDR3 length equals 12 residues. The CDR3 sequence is CASGTATYEQYF. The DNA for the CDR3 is TGTGCCAGCGGGACAGCCACCTACGAGCAGTACTTC.

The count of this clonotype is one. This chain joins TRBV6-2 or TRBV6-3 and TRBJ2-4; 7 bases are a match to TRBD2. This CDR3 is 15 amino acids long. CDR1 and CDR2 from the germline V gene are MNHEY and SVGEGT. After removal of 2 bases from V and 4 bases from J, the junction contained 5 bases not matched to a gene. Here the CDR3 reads CASSYGGVSKNIQYF. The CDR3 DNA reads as TGTGCCAGCAGTTACGGGGGGGTTTCGAAAAACATTCAGTACTTC.

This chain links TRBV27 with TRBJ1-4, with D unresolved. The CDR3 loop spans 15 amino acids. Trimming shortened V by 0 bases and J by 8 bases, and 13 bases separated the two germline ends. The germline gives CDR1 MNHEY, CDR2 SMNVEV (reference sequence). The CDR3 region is CASSLSYQAGEKLFF. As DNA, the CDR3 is TGTGCCAGCAGTTTATCATACCAGGCTGGCGAAAAACTGTTTTTT.

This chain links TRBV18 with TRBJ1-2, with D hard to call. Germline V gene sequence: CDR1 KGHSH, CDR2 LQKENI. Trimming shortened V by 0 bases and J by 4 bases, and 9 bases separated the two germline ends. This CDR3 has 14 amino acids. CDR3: CASSPPGSPYGYTF. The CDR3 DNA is TGTGCCAGCTCACCACCGGGCAGCCCCTATGGCTACACCTTC.

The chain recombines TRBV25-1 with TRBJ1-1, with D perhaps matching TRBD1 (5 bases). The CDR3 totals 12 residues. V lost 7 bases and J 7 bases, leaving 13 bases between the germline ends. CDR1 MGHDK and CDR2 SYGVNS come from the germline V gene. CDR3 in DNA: TGTGCCAGCATCGGGACGGCGAGTGAAGCTTTCTTT. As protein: CASIGTASEAFF.

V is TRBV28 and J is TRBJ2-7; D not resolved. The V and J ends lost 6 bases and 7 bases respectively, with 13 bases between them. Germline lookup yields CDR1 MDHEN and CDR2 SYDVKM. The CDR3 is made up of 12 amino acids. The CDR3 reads CASSRYTGEQYF. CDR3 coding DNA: TGTGCCAGCAGCCGATACACCGGGGAGCAGTACTTC.

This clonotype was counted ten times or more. The CDR3 sequence is CASSPQGAQNTGELFF. The CDR3 DNA reads as TGTGCCAGCAGCCCACAGGGGGCGCAGAACACCGGGGAGCTGTTTTTT. The V call is TRBV7-3, the J call TRBJ2-2; 9 positions match TRBD1. V gave up 5 bases and J gave up 1 base; unmatched junction bases: 5. Per germline, CDR1 SGHTA and CDR2 FQGTGA. The CDR3 length is 16 residues.

CDR3 sequence reads: CSARKLAGAQETQYF. CDR3 nucleotide sequence: TGCAGTGCTAGGAAACTAGCGGGGGCACAAGAGACCCAGTACTTC. The V and J genes are TRBV20-1 and TRBJ2-5; 11 bases are a match to TRBD2. Germline trimming cut 3 bases from V and 2 bases from J; bases unmatched to any gene: 5. Germline CDR1 reads DFQATT; CDR2 reads SNEGSKA (reference sequence). The CDR3 length is 15 residues.

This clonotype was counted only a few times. CDR3 DNA: TGCAGTGCTGGGACAGGGATCGAGCAGTACTTC. This sequence encodes CSAGTGIEQYF. This sequence joins TRBV20-1 and TRBJ2-7; 9 bases agree with TRBD1. J lost 6 bases, V lost 5 bases, and 2 bases had no gene match. Germline CDR1 is DFQATT and CDR2 is SNEGSKA (reference sequence). This CDR3 region has 11 residues.

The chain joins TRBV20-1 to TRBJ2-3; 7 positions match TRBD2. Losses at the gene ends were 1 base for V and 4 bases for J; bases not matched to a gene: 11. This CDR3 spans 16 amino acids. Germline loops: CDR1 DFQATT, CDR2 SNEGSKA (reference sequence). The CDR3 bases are TGCAGTGCTAGAGGGATTCGACTAGCTTCGCCAGATACGCAGTATTTT. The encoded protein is CSARGIRLASPDTQYF.

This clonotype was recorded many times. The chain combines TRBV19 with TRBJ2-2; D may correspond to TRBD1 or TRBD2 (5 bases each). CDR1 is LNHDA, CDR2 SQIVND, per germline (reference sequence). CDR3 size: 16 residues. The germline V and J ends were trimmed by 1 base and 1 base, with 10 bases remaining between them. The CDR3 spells CASSIARDLNTGELFF. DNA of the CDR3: TGTGCCAGTAGTATAGCCCGGGACCTGAACACCGGGGAGCTGTTTTTT.

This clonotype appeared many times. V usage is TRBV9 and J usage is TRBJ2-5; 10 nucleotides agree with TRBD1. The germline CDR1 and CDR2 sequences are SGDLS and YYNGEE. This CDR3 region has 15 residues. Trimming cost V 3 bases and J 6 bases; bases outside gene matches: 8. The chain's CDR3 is CASSASTGGRQTQYF. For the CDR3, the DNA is TGTGCCAGCAGCGCCTCGACAGGGGGCCGTCAGACCCAGTACTTC.

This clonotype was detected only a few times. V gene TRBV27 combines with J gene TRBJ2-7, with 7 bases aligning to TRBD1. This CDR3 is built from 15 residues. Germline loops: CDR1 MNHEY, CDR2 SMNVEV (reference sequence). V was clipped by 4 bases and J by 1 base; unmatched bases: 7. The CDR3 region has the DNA TGTGCCAGCAGTTCCTCCGGGACAGCTTCCTACGAGCAGTACTTC. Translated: CASSSSGTASYEQYF.

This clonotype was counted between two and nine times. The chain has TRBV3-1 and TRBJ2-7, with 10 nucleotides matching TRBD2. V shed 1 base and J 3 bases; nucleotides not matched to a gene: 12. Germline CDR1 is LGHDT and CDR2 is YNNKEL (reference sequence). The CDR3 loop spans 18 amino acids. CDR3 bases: TGTGCCAGCAGCCAAGTAGCTGTTTCAGCGGGAGGGAACTACGAGCAGTACTTC. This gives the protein CASSQVAVSAGGNYEQYF.

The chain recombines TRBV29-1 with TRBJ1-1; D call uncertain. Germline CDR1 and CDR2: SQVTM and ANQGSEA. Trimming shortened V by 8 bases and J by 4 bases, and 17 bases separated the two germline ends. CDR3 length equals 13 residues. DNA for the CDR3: TGCAGCACATCTGACACTCCAAGCACTGAAGCTTTCTTT. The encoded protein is CSTSDTPSTEAFF.

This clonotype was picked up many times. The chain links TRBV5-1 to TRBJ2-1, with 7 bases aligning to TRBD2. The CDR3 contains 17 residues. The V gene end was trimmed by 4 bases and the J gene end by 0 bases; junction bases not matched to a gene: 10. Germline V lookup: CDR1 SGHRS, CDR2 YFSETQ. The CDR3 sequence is CASSPETGGSSYNEQFF. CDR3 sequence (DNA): TGCGCCAGCAGCCCTGAAACGGGGGGAAGCTCCTACAATGAGCAGTTCTTC.

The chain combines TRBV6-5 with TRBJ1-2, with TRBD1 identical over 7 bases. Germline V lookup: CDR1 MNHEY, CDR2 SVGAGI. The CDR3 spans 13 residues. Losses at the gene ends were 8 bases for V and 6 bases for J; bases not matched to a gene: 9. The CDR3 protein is CASGSRQGHGYTF. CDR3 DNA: TGTGCCAGCGGTTCCCGACAGGGCCATGGCTACACCTTC.

CDR3 DNA sequence: TGTGCCAGCAGCTCGGAGACTGGGACTGAAGCTTTCTTT. This encodes CASSSETGTEAFF. The chain uses TRBV7-7 and TRBJ1-1; D is unclear. Trimming cost V 4 bases and J 5 bases, with 11 bases left between them. The CDR3 loop spans 13 amino acids. Germline CDR1 SSHAT, CDR2 FNYEAQ (reference sequence). The variable domain in full, with the rest retrieved from reference TRBV7-7 and TRBJ1-1, is GAGVSQSPRYKVTKRGQDVTLRCDPISSHATLYWYQQALGQGPEFLTYFNYEAQPDKSGLPSDRFSAERPEGSISTLTIQRTEQRDSAMYRCASSSETGTEAFFGQGTRLTVV.

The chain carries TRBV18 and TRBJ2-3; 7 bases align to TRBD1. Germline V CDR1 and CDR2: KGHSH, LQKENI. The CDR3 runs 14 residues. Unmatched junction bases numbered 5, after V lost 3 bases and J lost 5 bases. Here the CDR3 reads CASSPRQGGDTQYF. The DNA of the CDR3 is TGTGCCAGCTCACCTCGACAGGGCGGAGATACGCAGTATTTT.

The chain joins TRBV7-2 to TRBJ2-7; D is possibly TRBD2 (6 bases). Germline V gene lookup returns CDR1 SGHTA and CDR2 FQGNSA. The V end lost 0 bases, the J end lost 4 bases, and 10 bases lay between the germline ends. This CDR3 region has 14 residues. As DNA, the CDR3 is TGTGCCAGCAGCTTAGCCTCTAGCGTTTACGAGCAGTACTTC. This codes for CASSLASSVYEQYF. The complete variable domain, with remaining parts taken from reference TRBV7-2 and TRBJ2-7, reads GAGVSQSPSNKVTEKGKDVELRCDPISGHTALYWYRQSLGQGLEFLIYFQGNSAPDKSGLPSDRFSAERTGGSVSTLTIQRTQQEDSAVYLCASSLASSVYEQYFGPGTRLTVT.

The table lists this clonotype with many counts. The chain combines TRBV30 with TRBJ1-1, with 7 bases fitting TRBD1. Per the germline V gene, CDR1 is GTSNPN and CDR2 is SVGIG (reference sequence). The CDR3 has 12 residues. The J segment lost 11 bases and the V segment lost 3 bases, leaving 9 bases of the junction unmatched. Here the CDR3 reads CAWRRETGLAFF. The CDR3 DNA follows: TGTGCCTGGAGGCGGGAGACAGGGCTGGCTTTCTTT.

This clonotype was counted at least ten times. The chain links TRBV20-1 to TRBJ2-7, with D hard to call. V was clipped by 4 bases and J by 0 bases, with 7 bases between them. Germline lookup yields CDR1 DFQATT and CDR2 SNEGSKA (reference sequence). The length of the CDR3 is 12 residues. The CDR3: CSANQNSYEQYF. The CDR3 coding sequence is TGCAGTGCTAACCAGAACTCCTACGAGCAGTACTTC.

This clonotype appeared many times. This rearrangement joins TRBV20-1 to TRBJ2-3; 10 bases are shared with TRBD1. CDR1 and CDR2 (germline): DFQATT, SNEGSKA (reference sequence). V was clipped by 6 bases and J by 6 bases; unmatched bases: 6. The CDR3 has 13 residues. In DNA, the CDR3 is TGCAGTGCGCCGGGACAGGGGATGGATACGCAGTATTTT. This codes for CSAPGQGMDTQYF.

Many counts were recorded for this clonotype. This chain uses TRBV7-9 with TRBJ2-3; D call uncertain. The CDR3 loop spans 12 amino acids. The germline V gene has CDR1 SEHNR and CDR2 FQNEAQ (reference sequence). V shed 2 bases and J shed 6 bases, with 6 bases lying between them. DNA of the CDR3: TGTGCCAGCAGCTTAATTCTGGATACGCAGTATTTT. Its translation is CASSLILDTQYF. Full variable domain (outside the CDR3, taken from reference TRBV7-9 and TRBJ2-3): DTGVSQNPRHKITKRGQNVTFRCDPISEHNRLYWYRQTLGQGPEFLTYFQNEAQLEKSRLLSDRFSAERPKGSFSTLEIQRTEQGDSAMYLCASSLILDTQYFGPGTRLTVL.